A selection of T cell receptor beta chains follows, all from one sample in a study of blood T cell repertoires in COVID-19. Sequenced by immunoSEQ multiplex PCR; TCRdb stores in-frame clones only, minus some. The sample yields a few hundred thousand clones, approximately 90% seen once. The sequenced material came from PBMCs or T cells enriched from blood (not recorded which). The receptor source for this set is a woman aged 18-29 years who had been exposed to COVID-19. The CDR3 runs from the conserved cysteine through the conserved F or W. A D gene is named only where the DNA matches it firmly. Some rows have no size entry. The others give once, few or many, or a class for an expanded clone.

TRBJ2-3	NA	TRBV28	NA	CASRQQTDTQYF	TGTGCCAGCAGGCAACAGACAGATACGCAGTATTTT
TRBJ1-1	NA	TRBV18	TRBD1	CASSLGQGGTEAFF	TGTGCCAGCTCACTAGGACAGGGGGGCACTGAAGCTTTCTTT
TRBJ1-5	few	TRBV2	NA	CASSADSSYSNQPQHF	TGTGCCAGCAGCGCTGACAGTTCCTATAGCAATCAGCCCCAGCATTTT
TRBJ1-5	NA	TRBV6-1	NA	CASSERDPHQPQHF	TGTGCCAGCAGTGAGCGGGACCCACATCAGCCCCAGCATTTT
TRBJ2-2	NA	TRBV6-4	NA	CASSRSFTGELFF	TGTGCCAGCTCGAGGAGTTTTACCGGGGAGCTGTTTTTT
TRBJ2-4	NA	TRBV28	TRBD1	CASSLSGLGTGENIQYF	TGTGCCAGCAGTTTATCGGGTTTGGGGACAGGGGAAAACATTCAGTACTTC
TRBJ2-2	NA	TRBV19	TRBD2	CASMSGGLNTGELFF	TGTGCCAGTATGAGCGGGGGCCTTAACACCGGGGAGCTGTTTTTT
TRBJ2-2	NA	TRBV6-5	NA	CASSLAPLAPGELFF	TGTGCCAGCAGCCTCGCCCCTCTAGCGCCCGGGGAGCTGTTTTTT
TRBJ2-7	NA	TRBV5-6	TRBD1	CASSSGQMNYEQYF	TGTGCCAGCAGCTCGGGACAGATGAACTACGAGCAGTACTTC
TRBJ2-1	NA	TRBV5-1	TRBD1	CASSVTGQGYNEQFF	TGCGCCAGCAGCGTAACGGGACAGGGCTACAATGAGCAGTTCTTC
TRBJ2-7	NA	TRBV6-5	TRBD2	CASSPGLAGTYEQYF	TGTGCCAGCAGTCCCGGACTAGCCGGAACCTACGAGCAGTACTTC
TRBJ2-7	NA	TRBV28	TRBD2	CASAPSGMGFYEQYF	TGTGCCAGCGCCCCAAGCGGGATGGGTTTTTACGAGCAGTACTTC
TRBJ2-7	NA	TRBV5-1	NA	CASSLYRAPYEQYF	TGCGCCAGCAGCTTATACAGGGCGCCGTACGAGCAGTACTTC
TRBJ2-7	NA	TRBV28	NA	CASSSDSDLTYEQYF	TGTGCCAGCAGCTCCGACAGCGACCTTACCTACGAGCAGTACTTC
TRBJ1-1	NA	TRBV6-5	NA	CASSYLGQNTEAFF	TGTGCCAGCAGTTACCTCGGACAGAACACTGAAGCTTTCTTT
TRBJ2-3	NA	TRBV15	TRBD2	CATSDLNLAGRTDTQYF	TGTGCCACCAGCGACCTTAACCTAGCGGGCCGCACAGATACGCAGTATTTT
TRBJ1-2	few	TRBV9	TRBD1	CASSGAGGYGYTF	TGTGCCAGCAGCGGAGCAGGGGGATATGGCTACACCTTC
TRBJ1-1	NA	TRBV5-6	NA	CASSSTRTEAFF	TGTGCCAGCAGCTCTACGAGGACTGAAGCTTTCTTT
TRBJ2-5	NA	TRBV4-2	NA	CASSPKAGGFETQYF	TGTGCCAGCAGCCCCAAAGCTGGGGGGTTCGAGACCCAGTACTTC
TRBJ2-7	NA	TRBV6-6	TRBD1	CASSSQGTRYEQYF	TGTGCCAGCAGTTCACAGGGGACCCGCTACGAGCAGTACTTC
TRBJ1-5	NA	TRBV27	NA	CASSFTSPPGFLDQPQHF	TGTGCCAGCAGTTTTACCTCACCCCCCGGGTTCCTCGATCAGCCCCAGCATTTT
TRBJ2-7	NA	TRBV14	NA	CASSQTGTYYEQYF	TGTGCCAGCAGCCAAACCGGGACTTACTACGAGCAGTACTTC
TRBJ2-7	NA	TRBV2	NA	CASSTQGMKITGEQYF	TGTGCCAGCAGCACACAGGGAATGAAGATTACTGGAGAGCAGTACTTC
TRBJ1-5	NA	TRBV12-1	NA	CASSFEDRVGSNQPQHF	TGTGCCAGCAGCTTTGAGGACAGGGTGGGCAGCAATCAGCCCCAGCATTTT
TRBJ2-7	NA	TRBV6-1	TRBD2	CASSEAMASGSYEQYF	TGTGCCAGCAGTGAAGCTATGGCTAGCGGGAGTTACGAGCAGTACTTC
TRBJ1-1	NA	TRBV24-1	TRBD1	CATSDTRDRDWTFF	TGTGCCACCAGTGATACCCGCGACAGGGATTGGACTTTCTTT
TRBJ2-7	NA	TRBV6-2/TRBV6-3	TRBD2	CASSIGLADYEQYF	TGTGCCAGCAGTATTGGACTAGCGGACTACGAGCAGTACTTC
TRBJ2-7	once	TRBV5-6	TRBD2	CASSLGLAGGSYEQYF	TGTGCCAGCAGCTTGGGACTAGCGGGGGGCTCCTACGAGCAGTACTTC
TRBJ1-5	few	TRBV7-8	NA	CASSLRGPNQPQHF	TGTGCCAGCAGCTTGAGAGGGCCAAATCAGCCCCAGCATTTT
TRBJ2-7	NA	TRBV7-9	TRBD1	CASSLVGTGKHEQYF	TGTGCCAGCAGCTTAGTTGGGACAGGGAAACACGAGCAGTACTTC
TRBJ1-6	NA	TRBV3-1/TRBV3-2	TRBD1	CASRSGTGVYSPLHF	TGTGCCAGCAGGAGCGGGACAGGTGTTTATTCACCCCTCCACTTT
TRBJ2-2	NA	TRBV19	NA	CASKPGTSANTGELFF	TGTGCCAGTAAACCCGGGACATCTGCGAACACCGGGGAGCTGTTTTTT
TRBJ2-7	NA	TRBV3-1/TRBV3-2	NA	CASSPAAGSYEQYF	TGTGCCAGCAGCCCAGCGGCCGGGTCCTACGAGCAGTACTTC
TRBJ1-6	NA	TRBV4-3	TRBD1	CASSLDRVPSHSPLHF	TGCGCCAGCAGCCTAGACAGGGTCCCTTCCCATTCACCCCTCCACTTT
TRBJ2-7	few	TRBV3-1/TRBV3-2	NA	CASSPNSYYEQYF	TGTGCCAGCAGCCCGAACAGCTACTACGAGCAGTACTTC
TRBJ2-3	NA	TRBV9	NA	CASSARGTSTDTQYF	TGTGCCAGCAGCGCTCGGGGAACTAGCACAGATACGCAGTATTTT
TRBJ2-7	NA	TRBV5-5	NA	CASSYGTPAYEQYF	TGTGCCAGCAGCTACGGGACACCAGCCTACGAGCAGTACTTC
TRBJ1-5	NA	TRBV6-1	NA	CASSDRALNQPQHF	TGTGCCAGCAGTGACAGGGCCTTAAATCAGCCCCAGCATTTT
TRBJ1-2	NA	TRBV5-1	TRBD1	CASSLAGQGGGGYTF	TGCGCCAGCAGCTTGGCCGGACAGGGAGGGGGTGGCTACACCTTC
TRBJ2-3	NA	TRBV19	NA	CASNQRQGSTDTQYF	TGTGCCAGTAATCAGAGGCAGGGAAGCACAGATACGCAGTATTTT